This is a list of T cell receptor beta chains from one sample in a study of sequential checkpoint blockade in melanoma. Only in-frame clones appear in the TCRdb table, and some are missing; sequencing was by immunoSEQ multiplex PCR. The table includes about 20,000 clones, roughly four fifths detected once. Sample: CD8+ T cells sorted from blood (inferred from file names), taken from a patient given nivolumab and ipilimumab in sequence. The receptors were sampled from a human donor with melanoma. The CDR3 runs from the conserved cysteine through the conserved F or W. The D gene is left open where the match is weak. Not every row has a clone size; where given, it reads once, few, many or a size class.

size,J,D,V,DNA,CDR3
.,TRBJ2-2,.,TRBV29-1,TGCAGCGTTGGGACAGGTGGGACTTGGGACACCGGGGAGCTGTTTTTT,CSVGTGGTWDTGELFF
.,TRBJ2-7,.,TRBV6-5,TGTGCCAGCAGAGTCAGGATTATCAACGAGCAGTACTTC,CASRVRIINEQYF
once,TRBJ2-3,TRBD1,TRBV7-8,TGTGCCAGCAGCTTAGCCGGGACAGGGGGTAGAGATACGCAGTATTTT,CASSLAGTGGRDTQYF
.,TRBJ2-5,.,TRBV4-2,TGTGCCAGCAGCCAAGAGGAGCAAGCGCCACAAGAGACCCAGTACTTC,CASSQEEQAPQETQYF
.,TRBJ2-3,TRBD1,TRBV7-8,TGTGCCAGCAGCTTCGGGCAGGGGGCTGTAGCAGATACGCAGTATTTT,CASSFGQGAVADTQYF
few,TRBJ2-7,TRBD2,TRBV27,TGTGCCAGCAGTTTATCCGCCGGGACTAGCGGGGGGGGGAGGGAGCAGTACTTC,CASSLSAGTSGGGREQYF
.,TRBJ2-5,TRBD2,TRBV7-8,TGTGCCAGCAGCGTTATAGCGGGGGGGGGAGAAGAGACCCAGTACTTC,CASSVIAGGGEETQYF
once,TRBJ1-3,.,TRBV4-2,TGTGCCAGCAGCCAAGGAGTGAGCTCTGGAAACACCATATATTTT,CASSQGVSSGNTIYF
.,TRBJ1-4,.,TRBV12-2,TGTGCAAGTCGCCTTGTACGGGTTAGGTCCAAGAAGAGCGGTGAAAAACTGTTTTTT,CASRLVRVRSKKSGEKLFF
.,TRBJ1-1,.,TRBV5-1,TGCGCCAGCACCTTGGACGGAGTGAACACTGAAGCTTTCTTT,CASTLDGVNTEAFF
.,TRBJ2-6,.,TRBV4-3,TGCGCCAGCAGCCAAGGCGCAGGTCCCTCTGGGGCCAACGTCCTGACTTTC,CASSQGAGPSGANVLTF
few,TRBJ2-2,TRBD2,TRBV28,TGTGCCAGCAGTTTATTTAGCGGGGGGGCCGGGGAGCTGTTTTTT,CASSLFSGGAGELFF
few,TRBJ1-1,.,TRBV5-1,TGCGCCAGCAGCCTAAACCCGGGACGGACTATTCTGAACACTGAAGCTTTCTTT,CASSLNPGRTILNTEAFF
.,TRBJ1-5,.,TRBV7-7,TGTGCTAGCGGGGGATACAGGGTCGTTCAGCCCCAGCATTTT,CASGGYRVVQPQHF
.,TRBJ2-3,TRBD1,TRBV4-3,TGCGCCAGCAGCCAAGAGCTCCTCGCCGACAGGGCACGGGCAGATACGCAGTATTTT,CASSQELLADRARADTQYF
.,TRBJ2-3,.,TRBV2,TGTGCCAGCAGTGAAGGACAGTATACTGATACGCAGTATTTT,CASSEGQYTDTQYF
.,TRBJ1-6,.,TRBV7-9,TGTGCCAGCAGCTTCCTGTTCGACGGGGGATCACCCCTCCACTTT,CASSFLFDGGSPLHF
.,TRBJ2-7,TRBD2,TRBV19,TGTGCCAGTAGTGCTGGGACTAGCGGTTACTACGAGCAGTACTTC,CASSAGTSGYYEQYF
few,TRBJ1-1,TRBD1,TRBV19,TGTGCCAGTAGATCAGGGGGCGCGGGAGCTTTCTTT,CASRSGGAGAFF
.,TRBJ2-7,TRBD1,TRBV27,TGTGCCAGCAGTGCGATCGACAGGGGTCATTACGAGCAGTACTTC,CASSAIDRGHYEQYF
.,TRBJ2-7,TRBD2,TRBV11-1,TGTGCCAGCAGCCCCATGGGCGGGAGCTCCTACGAGCAGTACTTC,CASSPMGGSSYEQYF
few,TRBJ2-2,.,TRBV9,TGTGCCAGCAGCGAACAGGGTGACACCGGGGAGCTGTTTTTT,CASSEQGDTGELFF
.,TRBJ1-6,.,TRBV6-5,TGTGCCAGCAGTTACTCGGGGAGCTCCTATAATTCACCCCTCCACTTT,CASSYSGSSYNSPLHF
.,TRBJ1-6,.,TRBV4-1,TGCGCCAGCAGCCAAGACGCGGGGCAGAACTATAATTCACCCCTCCACTTT,CASSQDAGQNYNSPLHF
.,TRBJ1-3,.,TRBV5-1,TGCGCCAGCAGCTTTACGGGATCTGGAAACACCATATATTTT,CASSFTGSGNTIYF
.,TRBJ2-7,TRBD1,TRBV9,TGTGCCAGCAGCGGGGACAGGGAGTACGAGCAGTACTTC,CASSGDREYEQYF
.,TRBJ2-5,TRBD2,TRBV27,TGTGCCACCTCGGGACTAGCGGGGGCAACCCAAGAGACCCAGTACTTC,CATSGLAGATQETQYF
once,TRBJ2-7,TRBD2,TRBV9,TGTGCCAGCAGCGTAGCGTCTAGCGGGGGCTACGAGCAGTACTTC,CASSVASSGGYEQYF
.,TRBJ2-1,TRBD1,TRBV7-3,TGTGCCAGCAGCTTAACCAGTACAGGGACAGGGAGAGGGTCAAGGAATGAGCAGTTCTTC,CASSLTSTGTGRGSRNEQFF
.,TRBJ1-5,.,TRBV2,TGTGCCAGCAAGCTCGAGAATCCCCAGCCCCAGCATTTT,CASKLENPQPQHF
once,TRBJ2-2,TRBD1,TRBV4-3,TGCGCCAGCAGCCAGGAGACAGGGAAGATCACCGGGGAGCTGTTTTTT,CASSQETGKITGELFF
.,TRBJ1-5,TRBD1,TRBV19,TGTGCCAGTAGCCCGGGACAGAAAAATCAGCCCCAGCATTTT,CASSPGQKNQPQHF
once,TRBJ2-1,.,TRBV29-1,TGCAGCGTTGACCTGGTTCGGGAGCAGTTCTTC,CSVDLVREQFF
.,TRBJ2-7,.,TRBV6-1,TGTGCCAGCAGTGATTACGAGCAGTACTTC,CASSDYEQYF
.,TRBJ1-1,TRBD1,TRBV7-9,TGTGCCAGCAGCCCAAGGGACAGGTCTGATTTCACTGAAGCTTTCTTT,CASSPRDRSDFTEAFF
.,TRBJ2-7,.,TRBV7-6,TGTGCCAGCAGTCACGAGGCAGGGGCTAACTACGAGCAGTACTTC,CASSHEAGANYEQYF
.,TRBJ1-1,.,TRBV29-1,TGCAGCGTTGAAGATCGGGGGGTGCAGGGTGAAGCTTTCTTT,CSVEDRGVQGEAFF
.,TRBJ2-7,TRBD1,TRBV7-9,TGTGCCAGCAGCTTGGCGACAGGGGATCGCTACGAGCAGTACTTC,CASSLATGDRYEQYF
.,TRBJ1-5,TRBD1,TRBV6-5,TGTGCCACCAGACAGGGGAGGAATCAGCCCCAGCATTTT,CATRQGRNQPQHF
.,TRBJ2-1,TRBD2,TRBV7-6,TGTGCCAGCAGCTTCCGACTAGCGGGGGGGTATCAAACTTCGAATGAGCAGTTCTTC,CASSFRLAGGYQTSNEQFF
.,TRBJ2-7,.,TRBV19,TGTGCCAGTGCGGGGACTTTAGCCTACGAGCAGTACTTC,CASAGTLAYEQYF
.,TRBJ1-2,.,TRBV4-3,TGCGCCAGCAGACAAGAACTTCTTGCAGATCCAGGGGATAGGCTAGGGGGAGGCTACACCTTC,CASRQELLADPGDRLGGGYTF